This T cell receptor (beta chain) was profiled in a study of T cells after yellow fever vaccination. Study as a whole: SMART-Seq v4 Ultra Low Input served to prepare low-cell-number fractions. The study, taken as a whole, reports: In FACS-sorted repertoires, abundant clonotypes from the bulk population could appear as contaminants. Post-booster repertoires again held most primary-vaccination clones (roughly 96% CD4, roughly 88% CD8).

Germline assignment: CDR1 SGHTA and CDR2 FQGNSA. This CDR3 region has 13 residues. V lost 6 bases to trimming and J lost 4 bases; unmatched junction nucleotides: 4. The authors made TCR cDNA by 5'RACE template switching, adding a universal primer site and UMIs. One entry per CDR3 protein, called by TCRdb with MiXCR from the 5' RACE reads. The sample has roughly 180,000 distinct CDR3 sequences, about 6% seen once; the top ten hold roughly 3%. A note on this clonotype: Antigen unknown.

V usage is TRBV7-2 and J usage is TRBJ2-7; 9 nucleotides line up with TRBD1. The sequencing used CD4+ T cells sorted from PBMCs, collected on the day of the first yellow fever vaccination. The TCR sequence derives from a young man who received the YFV17D yellow fever vaccine. CDR3 loop: CASSFGQGYEQYF. DNA of the CDR3: TGTGCCAGCAGTTTTGGACAGGGGTACGAGCAGTACTTC.